One TCR beta chain is described in this entry. V trimming: 4 bases; J trimming: 3 bases; junction bases outside the gene matches: 5. The germline V gene encodes CDR1 MNHNY and CDR2 SVGAGI (reference sequence). This CDR3 has 14 residues. Despite likely unrecorded immune exposures, the donors were nominally healthy at the time of sampling. This record belongs to a study of cytomegalovirus exposure and HLA in healthy donors. The PCR had 60 Vbeta and 13 Jbeta primers. Generated by immunoSEQ multiplex PCR, the TCRdb table keeps only in-frame clones and is missing some. This sample carries approximately 200,000 clones, 70% to 80% of them seen once, and the ten largest clones take 0.22%.

The material sequenced was PBMCs. The sequence was collected from a girl aged 2-10 years in good health and CMV-seronegative. The V and J genes are TRBV6-6 and TRBJ2-7; TRBD2 agrees at 8 bases. The DNA of the CDR3 is TGTGCCAGCAGTTTCGAGCGGGGGATCTACGAGCAGTACTTC. It translates to CASSFERGIYEQYF.